Reported below is one TCR beta chain. The sample belongs to a study of shared clonotypes between healthy human individuals. V lost 1 base and J 2 bases, leaving 11 bases between the germline ends. CDR3 length: 16 amino acids. In germline, CDR1 is KGHSH, CDR2 LQKENI. Sequenced by immunoSEQ multiplex PCR; TCRdb stores in-frame clones only, minus some. The profile shows over 850,000 clones, around 78% of them singletons. The sequenced material came from memory CD4+ T cells from PBMCs. Described subset: CD45RA-negative fraction. This clonotype was sampled from a man between 18 and 35 years old in good health. Some clones in this sample may be carry-over from other donors' samples. The chain has TRBV18 and TRBJ2-2; D is ambiguous. As DNA, the CDR3 is TGTGCCAGCTCACCACTTCAGTCCCCAAACACCGGGGAGCTGTTTTTT. Its protein product is CASSPLQSPNTGELFF.